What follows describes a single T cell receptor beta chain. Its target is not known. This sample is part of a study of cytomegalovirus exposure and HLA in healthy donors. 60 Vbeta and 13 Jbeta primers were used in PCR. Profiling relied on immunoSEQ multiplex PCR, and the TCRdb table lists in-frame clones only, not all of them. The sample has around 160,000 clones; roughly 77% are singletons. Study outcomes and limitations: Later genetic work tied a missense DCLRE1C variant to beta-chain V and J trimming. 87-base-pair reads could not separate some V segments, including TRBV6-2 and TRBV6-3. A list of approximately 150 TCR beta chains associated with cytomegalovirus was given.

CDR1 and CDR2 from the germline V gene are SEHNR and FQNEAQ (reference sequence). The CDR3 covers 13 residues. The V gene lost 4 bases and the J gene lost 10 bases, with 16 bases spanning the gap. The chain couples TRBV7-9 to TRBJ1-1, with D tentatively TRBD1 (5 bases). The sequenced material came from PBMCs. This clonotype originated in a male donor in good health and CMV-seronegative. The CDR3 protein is CASSSGLLNGAFF. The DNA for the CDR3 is TGTGCCAGCAGCTCGGGACTTCTGAACGGAGCTTTCTTT.